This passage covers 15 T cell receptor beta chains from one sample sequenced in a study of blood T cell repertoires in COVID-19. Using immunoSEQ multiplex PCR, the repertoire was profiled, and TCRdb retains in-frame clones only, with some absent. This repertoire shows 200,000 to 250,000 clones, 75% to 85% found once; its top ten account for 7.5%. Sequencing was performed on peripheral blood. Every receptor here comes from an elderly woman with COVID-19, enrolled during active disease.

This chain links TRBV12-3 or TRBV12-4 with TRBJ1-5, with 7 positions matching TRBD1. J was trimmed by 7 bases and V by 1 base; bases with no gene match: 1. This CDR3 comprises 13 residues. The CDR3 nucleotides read TGTGCCAGCAGTTTAGGGGGACAGCAGCCCCAGCATTTT. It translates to CASSLGGQQPQHF.

CDR3 nucleotides: TGTGCCAGCAGCCCGGGACTAGCGGGAGTCCGGGAGGGGTTCTTC. Translating gives CASSPGLAGVREGFF. The gene calls are TRBV7-2 and TRBJ2-1; 14 bases align to TRBD2. The germline V gene has CDR1 SGHTA and CDR2 FQGNSA. V was pared by 5 bases and J by 15 bases, with 12 bases of the junction left unmatched. The CDR3 contains 15 residues.

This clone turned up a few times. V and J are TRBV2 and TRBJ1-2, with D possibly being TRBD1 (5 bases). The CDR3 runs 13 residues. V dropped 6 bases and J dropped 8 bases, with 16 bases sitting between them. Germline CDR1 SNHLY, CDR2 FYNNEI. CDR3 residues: CASRPQGLGGYTF. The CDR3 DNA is TGTGCCAGCAGACCTCAGGGTCTAGGAGGCTACACCTTC.

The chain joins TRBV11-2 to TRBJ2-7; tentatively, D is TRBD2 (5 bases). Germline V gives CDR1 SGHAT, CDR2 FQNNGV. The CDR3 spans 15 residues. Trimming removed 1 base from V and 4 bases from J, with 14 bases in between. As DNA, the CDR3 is TGTGCCAGCAGCTTAGGAGGAGGCGTCAGATACGAGCAGTACTTC. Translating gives CASSLGGGVRYEQYF.

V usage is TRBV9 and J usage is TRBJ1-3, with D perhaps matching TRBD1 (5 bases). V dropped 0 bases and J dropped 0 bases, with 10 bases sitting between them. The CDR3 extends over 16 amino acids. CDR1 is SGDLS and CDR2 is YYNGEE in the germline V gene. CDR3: CASSVGSGNSGNTIYF. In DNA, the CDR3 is TGTGCCAGCAGCGTAGGTTCAGGGAACTCTGGAAACACCATATATTTT. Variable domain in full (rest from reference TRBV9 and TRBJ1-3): DSGVTQTPKHLITATGQRVTLRCSPRSGDLSVYWYQQSLDQGLQFLIQYYNGEERAKGNILERFSAQQFPDLHSELNLSSLELGDSALYFCASSVGSGNSGNTIYFGEGSWLTVV.

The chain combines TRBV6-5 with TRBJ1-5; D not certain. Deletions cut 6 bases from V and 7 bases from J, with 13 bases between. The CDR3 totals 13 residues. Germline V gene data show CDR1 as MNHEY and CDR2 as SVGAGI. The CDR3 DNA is TGTGCCAGCAGCAAAACCAGACAACAGCCCCAGCATTTT. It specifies CASSKTRQQPQHF.

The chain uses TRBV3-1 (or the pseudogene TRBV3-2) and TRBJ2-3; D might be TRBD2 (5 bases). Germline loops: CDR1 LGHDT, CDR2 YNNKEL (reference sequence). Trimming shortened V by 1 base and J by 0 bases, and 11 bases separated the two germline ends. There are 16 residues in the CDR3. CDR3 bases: TGTGCCAGCAGCCAAGGAAATACGGGGAGCACAGATACGCAGTATTTT. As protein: CASSQGNTGSTDTQYF.

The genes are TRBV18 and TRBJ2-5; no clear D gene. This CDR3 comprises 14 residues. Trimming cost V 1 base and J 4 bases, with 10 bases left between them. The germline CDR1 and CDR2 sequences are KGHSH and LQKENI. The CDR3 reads CASSPRELRETQYF. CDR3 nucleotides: TGTGCCAGCTCACCACGAGAGCTAAGAGAGACCCAGTACTTC. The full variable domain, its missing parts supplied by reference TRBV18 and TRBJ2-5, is NAGVMQNPRHLVRRRGQEARLRCSPMKGHSHVYWYRQLPEEGLKFMVYLQKENIIDESGMPKERFSAEFPKEGPSILRIQQVVRGDSAAYFCASSPRELRETQYFGPGTRLLVL.

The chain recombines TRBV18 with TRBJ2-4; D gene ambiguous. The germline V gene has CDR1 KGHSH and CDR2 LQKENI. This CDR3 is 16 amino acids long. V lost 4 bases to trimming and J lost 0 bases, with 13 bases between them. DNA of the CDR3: TGTGCCAGCTCACTTACAGATTTGCTAGCCAAAAACATTCAGTACTTC. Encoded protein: CASSLTDLLAKNIQYF.

DNA for the CDR3: TGTGCCAGCAGTTACTCGATCGGTGAAGAGACCCAGTACTTC. It is translated as CASSYSIGEETQYF. The chain joins TRBV6-6 to TRBJ2-5; no definite D call. V lost 0 bases, J lost 3 bases, and 8 bases lay in between. CDR3 length equals 14 residues. Germline V gene data show CDR1 as MNHNY and CDR2 as SVGAGI (reference sequence).

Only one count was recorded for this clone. CDR3 protein: CASSESGASARNEQFF. The CDR3 DNA is TGTGCCAGCAGTGAAAGTGGGGCTTCTGCTAGGAATGAGCAGTTCTTC. J is TRBJ2-1 and V is TRBV6-4, with a tentative D call TRBD1 (5 bases). The ends were cut back, 3 bases at V and 7 bases at J, with 19 bases in the middle. The CDR3 covers 16 residues. Germline lookup yields CDR1 MRHNA and CDR2 SNTAGT.

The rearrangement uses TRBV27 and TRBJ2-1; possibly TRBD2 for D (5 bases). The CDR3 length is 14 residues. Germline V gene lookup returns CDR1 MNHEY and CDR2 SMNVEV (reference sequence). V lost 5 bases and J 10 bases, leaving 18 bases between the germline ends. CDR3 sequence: CASSLGSSPWEQFF. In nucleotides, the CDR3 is TGTGCCAGCAGTCTAGGATCTAGCCCCTGGGAGCAGTTCTTC.

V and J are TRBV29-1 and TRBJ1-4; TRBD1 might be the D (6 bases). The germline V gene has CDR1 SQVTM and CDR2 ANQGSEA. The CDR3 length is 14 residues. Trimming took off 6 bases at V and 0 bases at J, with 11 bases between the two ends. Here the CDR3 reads CSVPDRTTNEKLFF. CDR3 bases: TGCAGCGTGCCCGACAGGACAACTAATGAAAAACTGTTTTTT.

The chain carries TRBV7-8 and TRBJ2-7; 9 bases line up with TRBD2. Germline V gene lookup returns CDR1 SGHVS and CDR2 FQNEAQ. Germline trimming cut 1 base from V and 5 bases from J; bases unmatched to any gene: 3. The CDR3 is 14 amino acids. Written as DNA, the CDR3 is TGTGCCAGCAGCTTAGGGACTAGCGCTCACGAGCAGTACTTC. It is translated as CASSLGTSAHEQYF.

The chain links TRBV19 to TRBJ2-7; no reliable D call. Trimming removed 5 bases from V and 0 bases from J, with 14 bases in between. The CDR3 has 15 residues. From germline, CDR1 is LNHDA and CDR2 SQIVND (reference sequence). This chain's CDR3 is CASSRKAENSYEQYF. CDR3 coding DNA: TGTGCCAGTAGTCGGAAGGCGGAGAACTCCTACGAGCAGTACTTC.